This TCR beta chain was retrieved from a study of blood T cell repertoires in COVID-19. In the study overall: PBMCs, B-cell-depleted T cells, or T cells provided the cDNA or gDNA that made up the material.

Trimming removed 0 bases from V and 9 bases from J; junction bases left unmatched: 5. The germline V gene encodes CDR1 MNHEY and CDR2 SMNVEV (reference sequence). The CDR3 is made up of 16 amino acids. Clones were sequenced by immunoSEQ multiplex PCR, and TCRdb holds only the in-frame ones, with some missing. In the table there are 150,000 to 200,000 clones, 86% of which are singletons. The source of this sequence is a woman aged 25 to 39 who had recovered from COVID-19. Sequenced: PBMCs or T cells enriched from blood (not recorded which). V gene TRBV27 combines with J gene TRBJ1-6; TRBD1 agrees at 10 bases. DNA of the CDR3: TGTGCCAGCAGTTTATCCCGGACAGGGGGAGCTTCACCCCTCCACTTT. This gives the protein CASSLSRTGGASPLHF.